The table lists the clone carrying this T cell receptor beta chain with many counts. Its antigen is currently unknown. The data are from a study of CD8 T cells in ankylosing spondylitis. Study-wide results and limits: Some motif variants were previously reported in reactive arthritis synovial fluid and blood. From matched ankylosing spondylitis synovial fluid, disease-linked clones were reportedly recovered at significantly enriched levels. What appeared characteristic of ankylosing spondylitis blood was a TCR beta motif of seven to nine highly homologous variants.

Making the TCR beta libraries involved quantitative 5'-RACE with molecular barcodes. TCRdb reprocessed the 5' RACE reads with MiXCR, giving one entry per CDR3 protein. The data contain about 220,000 distinct CDR3 sequences, about 26% of them singletons. Germline CDR1 is SGHRS and CDR2 is YFSETQ. Between the trimmed V and J ends, which lost 4 bases and 0 bases, there was a span of 11 bases. The CDR3 is 15 amino acids. The sequenced material came from blood, either unsorted or a sorted T cell fraction (not recorded which). The V and J genes are TRBV5-1 and TRBJ2-1; D possibly corresponds to TRBD1 (6 bases). The source of this sequence is a male donor with ankylosing spondylitis or in good health (not recorded which). CDR3 protein: CASSDTGSSYNEQFF. Here the CDR3 DNA reads TGCGCCAGCAGCGACACAGGGAGCTCCTACAATGAGCAGTTCTTC.